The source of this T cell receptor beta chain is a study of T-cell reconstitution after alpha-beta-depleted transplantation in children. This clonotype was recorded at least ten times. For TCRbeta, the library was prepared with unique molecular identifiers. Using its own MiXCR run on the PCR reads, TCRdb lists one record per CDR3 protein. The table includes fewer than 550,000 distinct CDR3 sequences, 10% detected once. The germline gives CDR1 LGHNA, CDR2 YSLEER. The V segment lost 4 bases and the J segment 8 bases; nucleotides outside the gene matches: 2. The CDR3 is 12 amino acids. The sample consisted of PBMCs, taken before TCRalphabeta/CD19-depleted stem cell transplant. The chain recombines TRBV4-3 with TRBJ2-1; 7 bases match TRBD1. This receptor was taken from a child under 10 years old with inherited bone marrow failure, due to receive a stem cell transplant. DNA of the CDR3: TGCGCCAGCAGCCGCCAGGGGGATGAGCAGTTCTTC. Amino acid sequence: CASSRQGDEQFF.